The 17 T cell receptor beta chains given below trace back to one sample, sequenced in a study of cytomegalovirus exposure and HLA in healthy donors. Some clones are missing from TCRdb's copy, which holds only in-frame ones; the method was immunoSEQ multiplex PCR. The sample has 250,000 to 350,000 clones, roughly 90% seen once. Sequencing was carried out using PBMCs. These receptors were collected from a young woman in good health and CMV-seronegative.

The chain carries TRBV7-2 and TRBJ1-2; maybe TRBD1 (6 bases). This CDR3 comprises 13 residues. The V and J ends lost 2 bases and 8 bases respectively, with 12 bases between them. Germline CDR1 SGHTA, CDR2 FQGNSA. CDR3 nucleotides: TGTGCCAGCAGCTTATGGGGGCCTGGGGGCTACACCTTC. This encodes CASSLWGPGGYTF.

V and J are TRBV27 and TRBJ1-1, with no clear D. Trimming took off 4 bases at V and 1 base at J, with 10 bases between the two ends. Germline V gene data show CDR1 as MNHEY and CDR2 as SMNVEV (reference sequence). The CDR3 is made up of 14 amino acids. The CDR3 protein is CASSSVGGNTEAFF. The CDR3 DNA follows: TGTGCCAGCAGTTCGGTGGGAGGGAACACTGAAGCTTTCTTT.

V and J are TRBV5-4 and TRBJ2-7; D possibly corresponds to TRBD2 (6 bases). Trimming removed 0 bases from V and 0 bases from J, with 10 bases in between. The germline V gene has CDR1 SGHNT and CDR2 YYREEE (reference sequence). CDR3 size: 15 residues. This CDR3 reads CASSLEAGFSYEQYF. The CDR3 region has the DNA TGTGCCAGCAGCTTGGAAGCGGGCTTCTCCTACGAGCAGTACTTC.

This clone was seen more than once but under ten times. CDR3 in DNA: TGTGCCAGCAGTGGACAGAGCAATCAGCCCCAGCATTTT. It is translated as CASSGQSNQPQHF. The chain has TRBV6-5 and TRBJ1-5, with D possibly matching TRBD1 (6 bases). The CDR3 runs to 13 residues. With 5 bases removed from V and 1 base from J, the gap between germline ends came to 6 bases. Germline lookup yields CDR1 MNHEY and CDR2 SVGAGI.

For this clone: Other nucleotide sequences in the sample specify the same CDR3. V is TRBV5-1 and J is TRBJ2-2; D is possibly TRBD2 (5 bases). Trimming removed 0 bases from V and 2 bases from J, with 8 bases in between. The germline V gene has CDR1 SGHRS and CDR2 YFSETQ. This CDR3 comprises 15 residues. The CDR3 here is CASSLGGANTGELFF. The CDR3 nucleotides are TGCGCCAGCAGCTTGGGGGGAGCTAACACCGGGGAGCTGTTTTTT.

The chain employs TRBV28 and TRBJ1-4; weak D call: TRBD1 (6 bases). Trimming shortened V by 1 base and J by 7 bases, and 13 bases separated the two germline ends. CDR1 and CDR2 (germline): MDHEN, SYDVKM. The CDR3 totals 15 residues. The DNA of the CDR3 is TGTGCCAGCAGTTTATCAGGGGTTGGAGGTGAAAAACTGTTTTTT. Its translation: CASSLSGVGGEKLFF.

The V gene is TRBV5-6, the J gene TRBJ1-4; 10 bases map to TRBD1. The germline V gene has CDR1 SGHDT and CDR2 YYEEEE. The CDR3 covers 17 residues. Trimming cost V 3 bases and J 4 bases; bases outside gene matches: 9. The CDR3 DNA sequence: TGTGCCAGCAGCTACAGACCCGGGACAGGGGATAATGAAAAACTGTTTTTT. It codes for CASSYRPGTGDNEKLFF. The full variable domain, completed using reference TRBV5-6 and TRBJ1-4, is DAGVTQSPTHLIKTRGQQVTLRCSPKSGHDTVSWYQQALGQGPQFIFQYYEEEERQRGNFPDRFSGHQFPNYSSELNVNALLLGDSALYLCASSYRPGTGDNEKLFFGSGTQLSVL.

V is TRBV7-6 and J is TRBJ1-2; D is perhaps TRBD1 (5 bases). The germline V gene has CDR1 SGHVS and CDR2 FNYEAQ. This CDR3 has 13 amino acids. V dropped 4 bases and J dropped 8 bases, with 14 bases sitting between them. This chain's CDR3 is CASSSGGGLGYTF. The CDR3 nucleotides are TGTGCCAGCAGCTCTGGGGGAGGGTTGGGCTACACCTTC.

In its sample, this clone was seen a few times. The chain uses TRBV25-1 and TRBJ2-5; TRBD2 matches at 14 bases. The CDR3 runs 17 residues. Per germline, CDR1 MGHDK and CDR2 SYGVNS. V shed 6 bases, J shed 5 bases, and the junction held 11 bases outside the gene matches. Written as DNA, the CDR3 is TGTGCCAGCAGAGCGTACGGACTAGCGGGAGGCAGGGAGACCCAGTACTTC. The encoded protein is CASRAYGLAGGRETQYF.

The rearrangement joins TRBV14 to TRBJ2-7, with TRBD2 matching 12 bases. V trimming: 2 bases; J trimming: 6 bases; junction bases outside the gene matches: 2. The CDR3 loop spans 14 amino acids. The V gene's germline CDR1 is SGHDN and CDR2 FVKESK. The CDR3 nucleotides read TGTGCCAGCAGCCAACTAGCGGGAGGGCTCGAGCAGTACTTC. Translated, it gives CASSQLAGGLEQYF.

As concerns this clone: Other DNA sequences from this sample encode an identical CDR3 as well. CDR3 coding DNA: TGTGCCAGCTCACCACGGCAGGGCGGCGAGCAGTACTTC. Its protein is CASSPRQGGEQYF. This chain links TRBV18 with TRBJ2-7; D might be TRBD1 (5 bases). This CDR3 contains 13 residues. The V gene lost 1 base and the J gene lost 6 bases, with 10 bases spanning the gap. Looked up from germline, CDR1 is KGHSH and CDR2 is LQKENI.

This chain links TRBV5-1 with TRBJ2-5, with D maybe TRBD1 (5 bases). The CDR3 extends over 13 amino acids. Trimming cost V 4 bases and J 4 bases, with 11 bases left between them. Germline-derived CDR1 and CDR2 are SGHRS and YFSETQ. As DNA, the CDR3 is TGCGCCAGCAGCCCGACAGTGCGAGAGACCCAGTACTTC. Its protein is CASSPTVRETQYF.

The chain has TRBV4-1 and TRBJ2-3, with 9 bases matching TRBD2. Germline trimming cut 0 bases from V and 0 bases from J; bases unmatched to any gene: 4. The CDR3 has 17 amino acids. CDR1 and CDR2 from the germline V gene are MGHRA and YSYEKL. CDR3 protein: CASSQEGLAFSTDTQYF. In DNA form, the CDR3 reads TGCGCCAGCAGCCAAGAAGGACTAGCGTTTAGCACAGATACGCAGTATTTT.

V is TRBV6-5 and J is TRBJ2-7; TRBD1 matches at 9 bases. Looked up from germline, CDR1 is MNHEY and CDR2 is SVGAGI. CDR3 size: 15 residues. The ends lost 5 bases at V and 3 bases at J; junction bases unmatched: 8. CDR3 coding DNA: TGTGCCAGCAGTCGGGACAGGGCGGTGGGCTACGAGCAGTACTTC. As protein: CASSRDRAVGYEQYF.

Points on this clone: The identical CDR3 is also encoded by other nucleotide sequences in the sample. The chain recombines TRBV18 with TRBJ1-1, with a possible D match to TRBD1 (5 bases). The V gene lost 0 bases and the J gene lost 1 base, with 6 bases spanning the gap. This CDR3 has 14 amino acids. Germline lookup yields CDR1 KGHSH and CDR2 LQKENI. CDR3 DNA sequence: TGTGCCAGCTCACCACCCACAGGGAACACTGAAGCTTTCTTT. This gives the protein CASSPPTGNTEAFF. Filled out from reference TRBV18 and TRBJ1-1, the complete variable domain reads NAGVMQNPRHLVRRRGQEARLRCSPMKGHSHVYWYRQLPEEGLKFMVYLQKENIIDESGMPKERFSAEFPKEGPSILRIQQVVRGDSAAYFCASSPPTGNTEAFFGQGTRLTVV.

The rearrangement links TRBV15 to TRBJ2-7, with 7 positions matching TRBD1. V was pared by 1 base and J by 0 bases, with 3 bases of the junction left unmatched. The CDR3 is 15 residues long. Germline assignment: CDR1 LNHNV and CDR2 YYDKDF (reference sequence). The DNA of the CDR3 is TGTGCCACCAGCAGAGCCGGGACAGCCTCCTACGAGCAGTACTTC. It is translated as CATSRAGTASYEQYF. Supplemented by reference TRBV15 and TRBJ2-7, the full variable domain reads DAMVIQNPRYQVTQFGKPVTLSCSQTLNHNVMYWYQQKSSQAPKLLFHYYDKDFNNEADTPDNFQSRRPNTSFCFLDIRSPGLGDTAMYLCATSRAGTASYEQYFGPGTRLTVT.

The V gene is TRBV7-3, the J gene TRBJ2-1, with TRBD1 matching 10 bases. Germline assignment: CDR1 SGHTA and CDR2 FQGTGA. This CDR3 is 15 amino acids long. V trimming: 5 bases; J trimming: 1 base; junction bases outside the gene matches: 2. CDR3 bases: TGTGCCAGCAGCCCGGGACAGGGGTCCTACAATGAGCAGTTCTTC. Its protein is CASSPGQGSYNEQFF.